The 19 T cell receptor beta chains in this list originate from one sample, sequenced in a study of radiotherapy plus CTLA-4 blockade in lung cancer. Sequencing used immunoSEQ multiplex PCR; TCRdb keeps in-frame clones, though not all of them. The sample includes some 92,000 clones, more than 75% of them seen just once. The specimen comprised peripheral blood, sampled from a patient treated with radiotherapy plus ipilimumab. These receptors all stem from a human donor with non-small cell lung cancer who had a partial response to radiotherapy plus ipilimumab.

The V and J genes are TRBV30 and TRBJ2-5, with 15 bases identical to TRBD2. V trimming: 1 base; J trimming: 9 bases; junction bases outside the gene matches: 3. CDR1 is GTSNPN, CDR2 SVGIG, per germline (reference sequence). The CDR3 loop spans 14 amino acids. CDR3 nucleotide sequence: TGTGCCTGGAGTGGCGGACTAGCGGGAGGGCCCCAGTACTTC. It specifies CAWSGGLAGGPQYF.

V is TRBV25-1 and J is TRBJ2-5; 11 bases are shared with TRBD1. In germline, CDR1 is MGHDK, CDR2 SYGVNS. The junction had 9 bases not matched to a gene; V was cut back by 1 base and J by 5 bases. This CDR3 comprises 17 residues. This chain's CDR3 is CASSEFFGTGGLETQYF. Written as DNA, the CDR3 is TGTGCCAGCAGTGAATTCTTTGGGACAGGGGGTTTGGAGACCCAGTACTTC.

The chain couples TRBV27 to TRBJ2-1, with TRBD2 matching over 8 bases. The germline V gene has CDR1 MNHEY and CDR2 SMNVEV (reference sequence). This CDR3 comprises 14 residues. V lost 7 bases, J lost 7 bases, and 9 bases stayed unmatched. The CDR3 nucleotides read TGTGCCAGCACTAGCGGGTCTGCCGCTAATGAGCAGTTCTTC. It is translated as CASTSGSAANEQFF.

V gene TRBV11-2 combines with J gene TRBJ2-7; TRBD2 matches at 8 bases. Germline lookup yields CDR1 SGHAT and CDR2 FQNNGV. V dropped 6 bases and J dropped 2; count of bases not matched to a gene: 9. The CDR3 has 15 amino acids. CDR3 in DNA: TGTGCCAGCAGGGCGATTAGCGGGGCAACCTACGAGCAGTACTTC. Translated, it gives CASRAISGATYEQYF.

The J gene is TRBJ1-1, the V gene TRBV2, with D maybe TRBD1 (5 bases). CDR1 is SNHLY and CDR2 is FYNNEI in the germline V gene. The CDR3 is 15 amino acids. The V end was cut by 2 bases, the J end by 1 base, with 11 bases between. CDR3 in DNA: TGTGCCAGCAGTGAAAGACAGATCACGAACACTGAAGCTTTCTTT. Protein product: CASSERQITNTEAFF.

The chain employs TRBV4-2 and TRBJ1-1; TRBD1 matches at 7 bases. Germline values: CDR1 LGHNA, CDR2 YNFKEQ. CDR3 length equals 16 residues. J was trimmed by 3 bases and V by 2 bases; bases with no gene match: 9. CDR3: CASSQLRDREYTEAFF. For the CDR3, the DNA is TGTGCCAGCAGCCAACTTAGGGACAGAGAATACACTGAAGCTTTCTTT.

This clone was recorded a few times. V and J are TRBV5-1 and TRBJ2-3; D is perhaps TRBD2 (5 bases). In germline, CDR1 is SGHRS, CDR2 YFSETQ. With 4 bases removed from V and 5 bases from J, the gap between germline ends came to 11 bases. The CDR3 is made up of 13 amino acids. CDR3: CASSEDWLDTQYF. The CDR3 coding sequence is TGCGCCAGCAGCGAGGACTGGCTAGATACGCAGTATTTT.

V gene TRBV19 combines with J gene TRBJ2-7; TRBD2 matches 7 bases. Germline V gene lookup returns CDR1 LNHDA and CDR2 SQIVND (reference sequence). CDR3 length: 15 amino acids. V was pared by 7 bases and J by 1 base, with 10 bases of the junction left unmatched. The CDR3 bases are TGTGCCAGTACCCACGGGGGAGGGAGGTCCTACGAGCAGTACTTC. This gives the protein CASTHGGGRSYEQYF.

This clone was found a few times. The V and J genes are TRBV20-1 and TRBJ2-5; tentatively, D is TRBD2 (5 bases). This CDR3 is 11 amino acids long. CDR1 DFQATT and CDR2 SNEGSKA come from the germline V gene (reference sequence). This CDR3 is CSVPRRETQYF. CDR3 in DNA: TGCAGCGTACCTCGGAGGGAGACCCAGTACTTC.

V and J are TRBV6-5 and TRBJ1-1, with TRBD1 identical over 9 bases. V trimming: 4 bases; J trimming: 4 bases; junction bases outside the gene matches: 4. Germline V CDR1 and CDR2: MNHEY, SVGAGI. CDR3 length equals 14 residues. For the CDR3, the DNA is TGTGCCAGCAGTTCAGACAGGGGGAGCACTGAAGCTTTCTTT. It specifies CASSSDRGSTEAFF.

This clone was observed many times. The chain uses TRBV7-7 and TRBJ2-1; TRBD2 agrees at 8 bases. Germline-derived CDR1 and CDR2 are SSHAT and FNYEAQ (reference sequence). This CDR3 has 17 residues. Trimming removed 5 bases from V and 4 bases from J; junction bases left unmatched: 13. The DNA of the CDR3 is TGTGCCAGCAGCAGATGGCCGGCCACTAGCGGATACAATGAGCAGTTCTTC. This encodes CASSRWPATSGYNEQFF.

CDR3 region: CASSIGYLNTGELFF. The CDR3 region has the DNA TGTGCCAGTAGTATAGGCTACCTGAACACCGGGGAGCTGTTTTTT. J is TRBJ2-2 and V is TRBV19; D is undetermined. Germline loops: CDR1 LNHDA, CDR2 SQIVND (reference sequence). The CDR3 runs 15 residues. Trimming cost V 1 base and J 1 base, with 7 bases left between them.

The chain carries TRBV6-5 and TRBJ1-2; 8 bases are shared with TRBD1. Germline lookup yields CDR1 MNHEY and CDR2 SVGAGI. Unmatched junction bases numbered 14, after V lost 3 bases and J lost 8 bases. This CDR3 comprises 16 residues. This CDR3 reads CASSYSDDRGAAGYTF. The CDR3 nucleotides are TGTGCCAGCAGTTATTCTGATGACAGGGGTGCGGCGGGCTACACCTTC.

This chain joins TRBV5-1 and TRBJ2-1; perhaps TRBD2 as D (6 bases). Germline loops: CDR1 SGHRS, CDR2 YFSETQ. This CDR3 is built from 15 residues. Trimming removed 9 bases at V and 4 bases at J, with 20 bases between. The CDR3 reads CATSKEGPFYNEQFF. The CDR3 DNA follows: TGCGCCACCTCGAAGGAGGGGCCGTTTTACAATGAGCAGTTCTTC.

The chain combines TRBV10-3 with TRBJ1-6; 10 bases fit TRBD1. CDR3 length: 15 residues. Germline V gene data show CDR1 as ENHRY and CDR2 as SYGVKD. V trimming: 0 bases; J trimming: 7 bases; junction bases outside the gene matches: 0. CDR3 in DNA: TGTGCCATCAGTGAGTCGGGACAGGGGAATTCACCCCTCCACTTT. Its translation is CAISESGQGNSPLHF.

The rearrangement joins TRBV9 to TRBJ2-3; no clear D gene. The germline gives CDR1 SGDLS, CDR2 YYNGEE. Trimming pared 4 bases from V and 2 bases from J, leaving 14 bases between. The CDR3 extends over 15 amino acids. CDR3 in amino acids: CASSPGFFTTDTQYF. CDR3 nucleotides: TGTGCCAGCAGCCCGGGTTTTTTTACCACAGATACGCAGTATTTT.

The rearrangement links TRBV5-1 to TRBJ2-2; D call uncertain. The CDR3 is made up of 15 amino acids. The germline CDR1 and CDR2 sequences are SGHRS and YFSETQ. V lost 0 bases and J lost 3, with 9 bases in between. Written as DNA, the CDR3 is TGCGCCAGCAGCTTGGGGTTCGGAGACACCGGGGAGCTGTTTTTT. Protein: CASSLGFGDTGELFF.

Here the CDR3 DNA reads TGTGCCAGCAGCTTAGCGGGAGGGGGATTCGGGTACAATGAGCAGTTCTTC. Translation gives CASSLAGGGFGYNEQFF. The chain combines TRBV7-2 with TRBJ2-1, with a possible D match to TRBD2 (7 bases). The CDR3 runs to 17 residues. V gave up 0 bases and J gave up 4 bases, with 16 bases separating them. CDR1 is SGHTA, CDR2 FQGNSA, per germline.

The genes are TRBV7-2 and TRBJ2-5; 7 positions agree with TRBD2. Germline assignment: CDR1 SGHTA and CDR2 FQGNSA. The CDR3 consists of 17 residues. With V trimmed by 3 bases and J by 2 bases, 12 bases remained unmatched. This CDR3 reads CASSLDPVGGGQETQYF. The DNA of the CDR3 is TGTGCCAGCAGCTTGGACCCCGTCGGCGGGGGTCAAGAGACCCAGTACTTC.